This T cell receptor beta chain is from a study of shared clonotypes between healthy human individuals (TCRdb year 2020). General notes on the study: A couple of women and a few men aged 18 to 49 years were included in the cohort. For each donor, CD4 naive and CD4 memory were each run on three plates, CD8 naive on two plates, and CD8 memory on one plate. Blood TCR repertoires of 5 or 6 healthy adults were deeply sequenced to estimate repertoire size and the extent of clonotype sharing between individuals. To increase sequencing depth and limit assay-specific biases, TCR repertoire library preparation and sequencing were carried out by different laboratories using diverse techniques. Per donor, leukapheresis produced somewhere between about 0.94 and 8.9 billion PBMCs. The full study reports these points: The genetic and exposure-history diversity represented was limited by the small number of donors. Sharing across four donors was observed for about 5% of naive CD4, 3% to 3.5% of naive CD8, 2% to 2.5% of memory CD4, and about 0.39% of memory CD8 clonotypes. Naive subsets generally had larger estimated clonotype richness than memory subsets. Rarefaction of sorted-subset datasets indicated incomplete sequencing despite the large sequencing depth. Higher generation probabilities were observed for clonotypes shared by all four sorted-subset donors than for non-shared clonotypes. Pairwise subsampling indicated that sequencing depth was expected to affect the degree of clonotype sharing among donors. Sampling was restricted to blood, and TCR repertoires in tissues likely differ from the TCR repertoires found in blood.

Germline trimming amounts to 5 bases on V and 4 bases on J, with 5 as the count of junction bases outside the gene matches. Including cysteine and phenylalanine, the CDR3 has 14 amino acids. CDR3 DNA only is kept here, 42 bases in frame from base 1. The germline V gene gives CDR1 as SGHNT and CDR2 as YENEEA. Healthy HIV-negative adults with no recently reported acute infections or vaccinations were included as donors. Every donor was a Caucasian adult living in Nashville, Tennessee, USA. CD4+ T cells were enriched through magnetic negative selection, after which naive cells were positively selected on CD45RA and the remaining negative fraction served as the memory subset. Blood was obtained by leukapheresis, after which PBMCs were separated by Ficoll-Histopaque density gradient centrifugation and cryopreserved in liquid nitrogen vapor phase. Analytical flow cytometry was used to check the purity and quantity of every magnetically sorted T cell population. Genomic DNA was isolated from each sorted fraction and quantified by UV absorbance on a Nanodrop 2000c.

Using the deep immunoSEQ assay, TCR CDR3 regions were amplified from genomic DNA by multiplex PCR. Extracted genomic DNA from each cell subset was distributed evenly across all wells of several immunoSEQ 96-well plates, and each plate was treated as a replicate. For sorted subsets, each replicate PCR was loaded with approximately 190 ng genomic DNA, equivalent to 25,000 to 35,000 T cell genomes. Purified libraries were quantified with a Qubit 3.0 fluorometer, sized on a Bioanalyzer 2100, and re-quantified with the KAPA Library Quantification kit. A separate single-read 150-cycle Illumina NextSeq 550 flow cell was used to sequence each immunoSEQ 96-well plate. On the authors' methods: The immunoSEQ output contained only junctional sequences without quality scores, so filtering could not match that applied to full-length reads. To assign V/J genes and CDR3, sequences were annotated against IMGT germline references using PyIR, a Python wrapper for IgBLAST v1.9. Reads with weak V/J assignments (E-value above 1e-6), missing CDR3, stop codons, out-of-frame junctions, or ambiguous translated residues were removed. V3J clonotypes were defined as sequences sharing an identical inferred V gene, J gene, and CDR3 amino acid sequence. To compute the percentage overlap between repertoires, the number of shared unique clonotypes was divided by the size of the smaller repertoire. Three approaches were used to assess repertoire richness: RTK rarefaction, the Chao1 estimator, and Recon v2.1 estimates of unobserved clonotypes. Generation probabilities for all TCRbeta clonotypes obtained by the gDNA method from a handful of donors were computed using OLGA. TCRdb re-hosts the immuneACCESS table, in-frame sequences only. Its copies lack some clones; in the studies checked, an unresolved V gene accounts for under half of them, and the cause for the rest is not known. V, J and clone size reflect that table, while D and trimming were determined from the DNA. The sample records nearly 1 million clones, roughly 72% of which are singletons. The ten most abundant clones make up approximately 1.5% of the sample.

A word on this clone: The antigen it binds to is not known. No much larger clone exists at a distance of one base, and base qualities are not known.

The sample was memory CD4+ T cells sorted from blood. The intended sense of this specimen's cell subset or site label: CD45RA-negative fraction. The sequence was obtained from a man in his late teens or twenties in good health. The rearranged chain carries TRBV11-3 and TRBJ2-1, with 7 bases aligning to TRBD1. The nucleotide sequence is TGTGCCAGCAGCGAGAGGGACAGTTACAATGAGCAGTTCTTC. Translated, this is CASSERDSYNEQFF.